Listed below are T cell receptor beta chains from one sample, sequenced in a study of a mutant IDH1 vaccine in newly diagnosed glioma. Their recognized antigens are unknown. Produced via immunoSEQ multiplex PCR; TCRdb's table is partial and in-frame only. The table shows tens of thousands of clones, with approximately 86% occurring only once. The sample was PBMCs, taken from a glioma patient whose treatment included an IDH1 peptide vaccine. Receptor source: a man aged 30 to 45 with glioma. Both conserved end residues are part of each CDR3. A D gene is named only where the DNA matches it firmly. For some rows the clone size is stated as once, few or many, or as a class when expanded; others skip it.

DNA: TGTGCCACTAACGGGCCGGGGGCTAACTATGGCTACACCTTC
CDR3: CATNGPGANYGYTF
size: few
J: TRBJ1-2
V: TRBV10-3
D: -

DNA: TGTGCCAGCTCACCAGGGACTGGCTACGAGCAGTACTTC
CDR3: CASSPGTGYEQYF
size: -
J: TRBJ2-7
V: TRBV18
D: -

DNA: TGCGCCACCACACCGACTAGCGGGAGCGGGGAGCTGTTTTTT
CDR3: CATTPTSGSGELFF
size: -
J: TRBJ2-2
V: TRBV10-2
D: TRBD2

DNA: TGTGCCAGCAGTGAAGCCATTAGATCGGGGTTTGGGACCGGGGAGCTGTTTTTT
CDR3: CASSEAIRSGFGTGELFF
size: -
J: TRBJ2-2
V: TRBV6-1
D: -

DNA: TGTGCCAGCAGTTTAGGGGCAGGGGGCGGCTATGGCTACACCTTC
CDR3: CASSLGAGGGYGYTF
size: -
J: TRBJ1-2
V: TRBV28
D: TRBD1

DNA: TGTGCCAGTAGTATTTCTCTGAACACTGAAGCTTTCTTT
CDR3: CASSISLNTEAFF
size: -
J: TRBJ1-1
V: TRBV19
D: -

DNA: TGTGCCAGCAGCCCCATTGGGGTCAGGGGAAGCGGTCAGCCCCAGCATTTT
CDR3: CASSPIGVRGSGQPQHF
size: -
J: TRBJ1-5
V: TRBV7-8
D: -

DNA: TGCGCCAGCAGCCAAGATGAACTTGCCGGATCCTACAATGAGCAGTTCTTC
CDR3: CASSQDELAGSYNEQFF
size: -
J: TRBJ2-1
V: TRBV4-1
D: -

DNA: TGTGCCAGCAGCCGAACCGCTGTTTCCTACGAGCAGTACTTC
CDR3: CASSRTAVSYEQYF
size: -
J: TRBJ2-7
V: TRBV7-6
D: -

DNA: TGTGCCAGCAGCTCGCGAACAGGGGCTGGAAACACCATATATTTT
CDR3: CASSSRTGAGNTIYF
size: -
J: TRBJ1-3
V: TRBV7-9
D: TRBD1

DNA: TGTGCCAGCAGCTTGGGTGGCAGGTCGGCTGGAAACACCATATATTTT
CDR3: CASSLGGRSAGNTIYF
size: -
J: TRBJ1-3
V: TRBV5-8
D: -

DNA: TGCGCCAGCAGTGGTTTAACGGAGAGTACGCAGTATTTT
CDR3: CASSGLTESTQYF
size: -
J: TRBJ2-3
V: TRBV10-2
D: -

DNA: TGTGCCAGCAGCTTCCGGCCGTGGGACACTGAAGCTTTCTTT
CDR3: CASSFRPWDTEAFF
size: -
J: TRBJ1-1
V: TRBV11-2
D: -

DNA: TGTGCCAGCAGCTTAGCAGGCTCCGAGACCCAGTACTTC
CDR3: CASSLAGSETQYF
size: -
J: TRBJ2-5
V: TRBV7-8
D: -

DNA: TGTGCCAGCAGCGTAGCCGGGGCACAGGTCGAGACCCAGTACTTC
CDR3: CASSVAGAQVETQYF
size: once
J: TRBJ2-5
V: TRBV9
D: -

DNA: TGTGCCAGCAGCTTAGTCGGGCGCCTGGGCGGGAGAGGAGAGACCCAGTACTTC
CDR3: CASSLVGRLGGRGETQYF
size: -
J: TRBJ2-5
V: TRBV7-9
D: TRBD2

DNA: TGCGCCAGCAGCCGTAACCCATCCGGGACAGGGGGTCAAGAGACCCAGTACTTC
CDR3: CASSRNPSGTGGQETQYF
size: -
J: TRBJ2-5
V: TRBV4-3
D: TRBD1

DNA: TGTGCCAGCGTCTTCCTCGGTACGCAGTATTTT
CDR3: CASVFLGTQYF
size: -
J: TRBJ2-3
V: TRBV6-1
D: -

DNA: TGTGCCAGCAGCCCCATTACAGGGGCGAGCAATCAGCCCCAGCATTTT
CDR3: CASSPITGASNQPQHF
size: -
J: TRBJ1-5
V: TRBV28
D: TRBD1

DNA: TGTGCCAGCTCACCACAACCGGGACAGGGGGCCAACGAGCAGTACTTC
CDR3: CASSPQPGQGANEQYF
size: -
J: TRBJ2-7
V: TRBV18
D: TRBD1

DNA: TGTGCCAGCTCACCAGCATCTACGGATACGCAGTATTTT
CDR3: CASSPASTDTQYF
size: -
J: TRBJ2-3
V: TRBV18
D: -

DNA: TGTGCCAGCAGCAAAGAAATTTATGAGGAACTCCACACCATATATTTT
CDR3: CASSKEIYEELHTIYF
size: -
J: TRBJ1-3
V: TRBV21-1
D: -

DNA: TGTGCCAGCAGCTTACGGACAGGACTCACCTACGAGCAGTACTTC
CDR3: CASSLRTGLTYEQYF
size: -
J: TRBJ2-7
V: TRBV5-5
D: TRBD1

DNA: TGTGCCAGCAGTCCTACAGGGCTCCCCTCCTACGAGCAGTACTTC
CDR3: CASSPTGLPSYEQYF
size: -
J: TRBJ2-7
V: TRBV6-5
D: -

DNA: TGTGCCTGGAGTGTCCGGGGGGCCATTACGGCAAATGAGCAGTTCTTC
CDR3: CAWSVRGAITANEQFF
size: -
J: TRBJ2-1
V: TRBV30
D: -

DNA: TGTGCCAGCAGTCCCGGGACAGGGTGGTATTTT
CDR3: CASSPGTGWYF
size: -
J: TRBJ2-3
V: TRBV27
D: TRBD1

DNA: TGCGCCAGCAGTGGGCTCTCGAACACTGAAGCTTTCTTT
CDR3: CASSGLSNTEAFF
size: -
J: TRBJ1-1
V: TRBV5-1
D: -

DNA: TGTGCCAGCAGCGACGGGGGCCAGCCCCAGCATTTT
CDR3: CASSDGGQPQHF
size: few
J: TRBJ1-5
V: TRBV7-9
D: -

DNA: TGTGCCAGTAGACGACAGGGGGCTGACCGGAGTGGCTACACCTTC
CDR3: CASRRQGADRSGYTF
size: -
J: TRBJ1-2
V: TRBV19
D: TRBD1

DNA: TGTGCCAGCAGCTTAGCGTTTTTTCAGGGGCCGAGGGACACTGAAGCTTTCTTT
CDR3: CASSLAFFQGPRDTEAFF
size: -
J: TRBJ1-1
V: TRBV7-8
D: -

DNA: TGCGCCAGCAGCTTGGATACAGGGGGAGACTATGGCTACACCTTC
CDR3: CASSLDTGGDYGYTF
size: -
J: TRBJ1-2
V: TRBV5-1
D: TRBD1

DNA: TGTGCCAGCAGCCAAGTAGCTTCGACAACTAATGAAAAACTGTTTTTT
CDR3: CASSQVASTTNEKLFF
size: -
J: TRBJ1-4
V: TRBV14
D: -

DNA: TGTGCCAGCAGTGAGGGACAGGACTATTGGGAGACCCAGTACTTC
CDR3: CASSEGQDYWETQYF
size: -
J: TRBJ2-5
V: TRBV2
D: TRBD1

DNA: TGTGCCACCAGCAGAGGGGGGACTAGCGGCAGCCTTGGGCAGTATTTT
CDR3: CATSRGGTSGSLGQYF
size: -
J: TRBJ2-3
V: TRBV15
D: TRBD2

DNA: TGTGCCAGCAGCCTACGGAATGAGGATACGCAGTATTTT
CDR3: CASSLRNEDTQYF
size: -
J: TRBJ2-3
V: TRBV7-9
D: -

DNA: TGTGCCAGCAGTCCCGGGACACAGAACTGGGAGAATGAAAAACTGTTTTTT
CDR3: CASSPGTQNWENEKLFF
size: -
J: TRBJ1-4
V: TRBV5-4
D: -

DNA: TGTGCCAGCAGTGAAGCTTCAGGGTGGACTGAAGCTTTCTTT
CDR3: CASSEASGWTEAFF
size: -
J: TRBJ1-1
V: TRBV6-1
D: -

DNA: TGTGCCAGCAGCGTAGGTCGGGCGGCTAACTATGGCTACACCTTC
CDR3: CASSVGRAANYGYTF
size: -
J: TRBJ1-2
V: TRBV9
D: -

DNA: TGCGCCAGCAGCCGCATACTGGCTCAGGACGAGCAGTACTTC
CDR3: CASSRILAQDEQYF
size: -
J: TRBJ2-7
V: TRBV5-1
D: -

DNA: TGCGCCAGCACCCCAGGGACAGTGGCCGGGGAGCTGTTTTTT
CDR3: CASTPGTVAGELFF
size: -
J: TRBJ2-2
V: TRBV5-1
D: TRBD1

DNA: TGTGCCATCAGTCGGGACAGAGCCTACGAGCAGTACTTC
CDR3: CAISRDRAYEQYF
size: -
J: TRBJ2-7
V: TRBV10-3
D: TRBD1

DNA: TGTGCCAGCAGCCGAACACGGGGCGCCGGGGAGCTGTTTTTT
CDR3: CASSRTRGAGELFF
size: -
J: TRBJ2-2
V: TRBV9
D: -

DNA: TGTGCCAGCAGCTACCAGGGCTACCGTGGAAACACCATATATTTT
CDR3: CASSYQGYRGNTIYF
size: once
J: TRBJ1-3
V: TRBV2
D: -

DNA: TGTGCCAGCAGTAATAGGGACAGGGGCAATGAAAAACTGTTTTTT
CDR3: CASSNRDRGNEKLFF
size: -
J: TRBJ1-4
V: TRBV2
D: TRBD1

DNA: TGTGCCAGCAGTCCCTTGGACACCGGGGAGCTGTTTTTT
CDR3: CASSPLDTGELFF
size: -
J: TRBJ2-2
V: TRBV6-6
D: -

DNA: TGTGCCAGCAGCACGCTGGGGACTAGCGGAAAAGATACGCAGTATTTT
CDR3: CASSTLGTSGKDTQYF
size: -
J: TRBJ2-3
V: TRBV7-2
D: TRBD2

DNA: TGTGCCAGTAGTCACCCCGGACACGGCCTCGGCCACACCTTC
CDR3: CASSHPGHGLGHTF
size: -
J: TRBJ1-2
V: TRBV19
D: -

DNA: TGTGCCAGCAGCATCCCGGGACAGGGAGTGACTGAAGCTTTCTTT
CDR3: CASSIPGQGVTEAFF
size: -
J: TRBJ1-1
V: TRBV5-8
D: TRBD1

DNA: TGTGCAAGTCGCTTAGGAGGAAGTGCCCTGAACACTGAAGCTTTCTTT
CDR3: CASRLGGSALNTEAFF
size: -
J: TRBJ1-1
V: TRBV12-2
D: -

DNA: TGTGCCAGCAGCTTGTATTTGCGGCCCTTGAACACTGAAGCTTTCTTT
CDR3: CASSLYLRPLNTEAFF
size: -
J: TRBJ1-1
V: TRBV5-6
D: -

DNA: TGTGCCAGCAGCGCCCTTGGGGGGGGGAACCAAGAGACCCAGTACTTC
CDR3: CASSALGGGNQETQYF
size: -
J: TRBJ2-5
V: TRBV9
D: TRBD2

DNA: TGCGCCAGCAGCCCAATGCAGGGACAGAACTATGGCTACACCTTC
CDR3: CASSPMQGQNYGYTF
size: -
J: TRBJ1-2
V: TRBV4-3
D: TRBD1

DNA: TGTGCCAGCAGTTTAGGACTGAGAGGGGAAAAACTGTTTTTT
CDR3: CASSLGLRGEKLFF
size: -
J: TRBJ1-4
V: TRBV27
D: -

DNA: TGCGCCAGTGCCATCGGGGAGCGGGAGAGTTATGAGCAGTTCTTC
CDR3: CASAIGERESYEQFF
size: once
J: TRBJ2-1
V: TRBV5-1
D: TRBD2

DNA: TGTGCCAGTAGTACGGGACGGGGACAAGAGACCCAGTACTTC
CDR3: CASSTGRGQETQYF
size: -
J: TRBJ2-5
V: TRBV19
D: -

DNA: TGTGCCAGCAGTTTCGGACAGGGGGCCGAGCAGTACTTC
CDR3: CASSFGQGAEQYF
size: many
J: TRBJ2-7
V: TRBV27
D: TRBD1

DNA: TGTGCCAGCTCGGCCCCGCGTAATGGAGATACGCAGTATTTT
CDR3: CASSAPRNGDTQYF
size: -
J: TRBJ2-3
V: TRBV7-6
D: -

DNA: TGTGCCAGCAGTTCCCGGGGTTCACCCCTCCACTTT
CDR3: CASSSRGSPLHF
size: few
J: TRBJ1-6
V: TRBV6-6
D: -

DNA: TGTGCCAGCAGTTACGGGCGGGAGGGTCGGGAGACCCAGTACTTC
CDR3: CASSYGREGRETQYF
size: -
J: TRBJ2-5
V: TRBV6-6
D: TRBD2

DNA: TGTGCCAGCAGCTCCCACGGCGGGGCGGGGAATGAGCAGTTCTTC
CDR3: CASSSHGGAGNEQFF
size: -
J: TRBJ2-1
V: TRBV9
D: -